Below are 13 T cell receptor beta chains sequenced from a single sample in a study of diagnostic markers for celiac disease. Following a re-call of the reads, TCRdb has one entry per CDR3 protein and lacks DNA. The table lists several thousand distinct CDR3 sequences. Specimen: either unsorted cells or a sorted T cell fraction (not recorded which). The receptors shown here come from a human donor. This table probably holds off-target reads from a library built for another chain.

V gene TRBV3-1 combines with J gene TRBJ1-2. The CDR3 is 12 amino acids. In germline, CDR1 is LGHDT, CDR2 YNNKEL (reference sequence). CDR3 amino acids: CASSLGGDGYTF.

The CDR3 region is CSVPDGSVFNEQFF. The J gene is TRBJ2-1, the V gene TRBV29-1; TCRdb gives TRBD2 as the D gene, but with no DNA this cannot be confirmed. CDR3 length: 14 residues. CDR1 SQVTM and CDR2 ANQGSEA come from the germline V gene.

This chain links TRBV20-1 with TRBJ1-2; absent DNA, TCRdb's TRBD1 call cannot be checked. Germline CDR1 DFQATT, CDR2 SNEGSKA (reference sequence). The CDR3 spans 15 residues. CDR3 region: CSARDRTGSYYGYTF.

This chain uses TRBV10-3 with TRBJ2-2; TCRdb's D call, TRBD2, is unchecked because there is no DNA. Germline CDR1 reads ENHRY; CDR2 reads SYGVKD. The CDR3 sequence is 15 residues long. CDR3 loop: CATATSGRDTGELFF.

V and J are TRBV5-5 and TRBJ1-2; TCRdb's D gene call, TRBD1, goes unchecked for lack of DNA. The CDR3 totals 16 residues. Germline-derived CDR1 and CDR2 are SGHKS and YYEKEE (reference sequence). CDR3 in amino acids: CASSLELGAVDYGYTF.

Judged by frequency, this clonotype is medium-sized. The CDR3 is CASSPAAGTAYNEQFF. The chain couples TRBV18 to TRBJ2-1; no DNA is available, so the TRBD1 call from TCRdb remains unchecked. The CDR3 is 16 residues long. The germline V gene encodes CDR1 KGHSH and CDR2 LQKENI.

This chain connects TRBV15 to TRBJ1-1; TCRdb's assignment of TRBD1 cannot be checked, as there is no DNA. CDR1 is LNHNV, CDR2 YYDKDF, per germline (reference sequence). The CDR3 has 14 amino acids. CDR3 sequence: CATSRDPGNTEAFF.

The chain joins TRBV5-1 to TRBJ1-1. This CDR3 region has 12 residues. Germline V lookup: CDR1 SGHRS, CDR2 YFSETQ. CDR3: CASSAGVVEAFF.

The chain employs TRBV19 and TRBJ1-1. Germline V gene sequence: CDR1 LNHDA, CDR2 SQIVND (reference sequence). There are 17 residues in the CDR3. The CDR3 here is CASSYYLGRTMNTEAFF. The variable domain in full, with the rest retrieved from reference TRBV19 and TRBJ1-1, is DGGITQSPKYLFRKEGQNVTLSCEQNLNHDAMYWYRQDPGQGLRLIYYSQIVNDFQKGDIAEGYSVSREKKESFPLTVTSAQKNPTAFYLCASSYYLGRTMNTEAFFGQGTRLTVV.

This chain uses TRBV9 with TRBJ1-4; TCRdb designates TRBD1, a call that cannot be tested without DNA. The length of the CDR3 is 14 residues. Germline loops: CDR1 SGDLS, CDR2 YYNGEE. The CDR3 reads CASGRTGTYEKLFF. Combining the CDR3 with reference TRBV9 and TRBJ1-4 gives the whole variable domain DSGVTQTPKHLITATGQRVTLRCSPRSGDLSVYWYQQSLDQGLQFLIQYYNGEERAKGNILERFSAQQFPDLHSELNLSSLELGDSALYFCASGRTGTYEKLFFGSGTQLSVL.

Judged by frequency, this clonotype is medium-sized. The chain uses TRBV18 and TRBJ2-1; TCRdb selects TRBD1, and the lack of DNA leaves this call unchecked. The CDR3 sequence is 17 residues long. CDR1 and CDR2 (germline): KGHSH, LQKENI. The CDR3 is CASSRYIQGATSNEQFF.

V gene TRBV29-1 combines with J gene TRBJ2-3; TCRdb designates TRBD2, a call that cannot be tested without DNA. CDR1 and CDR2 (germline): SQVTM, ANQGSEA. The CDR3 loop spans 14 amino acids. CDR3 in amino acids: CSVWWGGEGDTQYF.

This clonotype shows up as medium-sized (0.01 to 0.1%) by frequency. The genes are TRBV10-2 and TRBJ2-2; TCRdb proposes TRBD1, but this gene call is untestable without DNA. There are 14 residues in the CDR3. Looked up from germline, CDR1 is WSHSY and CDR2 is SAAADI. CDR3 amino acids: CASRGTGGIGELFF.